The source of this T cell receptor beta chain is a study of cytomegalovirus exposure and HLA in healthy donors. Trimming removed 6 bases from V and 0 bases from J, with 3 bases in between. The CDR3 sequence is 12 residues long. The V gene's germline CDR1 is LNHNV and CDR2 YYDKDF (reference sequence). This PCR relied on a set of 60 Vbeta primers and 13 Jbeta primers. Produced via immunoSEQ multiplex PCR; TCRdb's table is partial and in-frame only. The table has roughly 140,000 clones, 78% seen once; the top ten hold less than 3%. Input material: PBMCs. The sequence derives from a female donor in good health and CMV-seronegative. The chain couples TRBV15 to TRBJ2-1; D gene ambiguous. CDR3 loop: CATSSSYNEQFF. Written as DNA, the CDR3 is TGTGCCACCAGTAGCTCCTACAATGAGCAGTTCTTC.